These 24 T cell receptor beta chains originate from one sample sequenced in a study of blood T cells in healthy people across ages (dated by TCRdb to 2013 to 2016). Libraries were prepared through 5' RACE. Instrument used: Illumina HiSeq 2500. A second PCR of about 6 to 12 cycles was performed with a sample-barcoded 5' primer and a J-beta primer mix. Clones were called with MiXCR by TCRdb after fastp trimmed the public reads at Q25, and only in-frame beta chains were retained. Every entry covers one CDR3 protein and lists the most common genes and DNA from its rows. The sample table holds hundreds of thousands of distinct CDR3 sequences, of which 40% to 55% were seen once. The ten most abundant clones make up 20% to 25% of the sample. Sequences were obtained from blood. The receptors come from a man at least 80 years old in good health.

The CDR3 bases are TGTGCCAGCAGCCAACAAGAACAGGGGTGGCGAGAGACCCAGTACTTC. It is translated as CASSQQEQGWRETQYF. The chain couples TRBV7-2 to TRBJ2-4; 7 nucleotides line up with TRBD1. Matching the DNA end better, TRBJ2-5 makes the J call doubtful. The CDR3 contains 16 residues. The V gene's germline CDR1 is SGHTA and CDR2 FQGNSA.

This clonotype was counted only a few times. V is TRBV20-1 and J is TRBJ2-1; 7 bases are shared with TRBD2. Germline lookup yields CDR1 DFQATT and CDR2 SNEGSKA (reference sequence). The CDR3 consists of 16 residues. V lost 1 base to trimming and J lost 0 bases; unmatched junction nucleotides: 6. The CDR3 DNA sequence: TGCAGTGCTAGAGCCAATGGGGGGGGCTCCTACAATGAGCAGTTCTTC. Protein sequence: CSARANGGGSYNEQFF.

The chain recombines TRBV27 with TRBJ2-7; 11 positions agree with TRBD1. The CDR3 has 15 residues. Germline CDR1 is MNHEY and CDR2 is SMNVEV (reference sequence). V lost 6 bases to trimming and J lost 0 bases; unmatched junction nucleotides: 4. CDR3 nucleotide sequence: TGTGCCAGCAGGGCCGGGACAGGGGGCTCCTACGAGCAGTACTTC. This translates into CASRAGTGGSYEQYF.

This clonotype was picked up many times. This chain links TRBV6-5 with TRBJ2-3; 14 bases match TRBD2. V was pared by 9 bases and J by 0 bases, with 2 bases of the junction left unmatched. Germline CDR1 MNHEY, CDR2 SVGAGI. The CDR3 has 15 residues. The CDR3: CASRTSGRSTDTQYF. As DNA, the CDR3 is TGTGCCAGTCGGACTAGCGGGAGGAGCACAGATACGCAGTATTTT.

The chain employs TRBV9 and TRBJ1-2; tentatively, D is TRBD1 (6 bases). CDR1 and CDR2 (germline): SGDLS, YYNGEE. V shed 3 bases and J shed 6 bases, with 9 bases lying between them. This CDR3 comprises 12 residues. This chain's CDR3 is CASSGNRDGYTF. As DNA, the CDR3 is TGTGCCAGCAGCGGCAACAGGGATGGCTACACCTTC.

This clonotype was detected many times. The chain links TRBV20-1 to TRBJ2-1; 11 bases are a match to TRBD2. The J segment lost 7 bases and the V segment lost 5 bases, leaving 1 base of the junction unmatched. This CDR3 contains 12 residues. The germline gives CDR1 DFQATT, CDR2 SNEGSKA (reference sequence). In DNA, the CDR3 is TGCAGTGCTGGGACTAGCGGTAATGAGCAGTTCTTC. It encodes CSAGTSGNEQFF.

The gene calls are TRBV10-3 and TRBJ2-3; 8 bases agree with TRBD2. This CDR3 spans 15 amino acids. CDR1 is ENHRY and CDR2 is SYGVKD in the germline V gene. Trimming took 4 bases from V and 4 from J; bases not matched to a gene: 7. The CDR3, as DNA: TGTGCCATCAGTGGGGAAGCGGGAGTCCCAGATACGCAGTATTTT. The encoded protein is CAISGEAGVPDTQYF.

The chain joins TRBV7-9 to TRBJ2-1, with TRBD2 matching 7 bases. The CDR3 extends over 13 amino acids. Germline values: CDR1 SEHNR, CDR2 FQNEAQ (reference sequence). The V and J ends lost 8 bases and 5 bases, in that order; junction bases with no gene match: 6. The CDR3 DNA reads as TGTGCCAGCGCCCCGGGGGGTGACAATGAGCAGTTCTTC. Its protein product is CASAPGGDNEQFF.

The chain couples TRBV5-1 to TRBJ2-7; 8 bases map to TRBD1. From germline, CDR1 is SGHRS and CDR2 YFSETQ. The CDR3 runs to 13 residues. The V and J ends lost 6 bases and 1 base, in that order; junction bases with no gene match: 3. CDR3 residues: CASTRTGSYEQYF. CDR3 coding DNA: TGCGCCAGCACCCGGACAGGGTCCTACGAGCAGTACTTC.

The rearrangement joins TRBV24-1 to TRBJ2-7; D is unclear. TRBJ2-5 matches the DNA end more closely, so the J call is doubtful. Germline V gene sequence: CDR1 KGHDR, CDR2 SFDVKD. The CDR3 contains 14 residues. CDR3 nucleotide sequence: TGTGCCACCAGTGATCCCTGTTTTGGAGAGACCCAGTACTTC. It translates to CATSDPCFGETQYF.

This clonotype was seen only a few times. This chain uses TRBV10-3 with TRBJ1-6; 11 bases map to TRBD1. Germline trimming cut 7 bases from V and 8 bases from J; bases unmatched to any gene: 1. The germline gives CDR1 ENHRY, CDR2 SYGVKD. The CDR3 is 13 residues long. CDR3 nucleotide sequence: TGTGCCATCACGGGACAGGGGGATTCACCCCTCCACTTT. Translating it yields CAITGQGDSPLHF.

This clonotype was counted a single time. The chain joins TRBV3-1 to TRBJ1-5; D not resolved. V was clipped by 0 bases and J by 0 bases, with 6 bases between them. From germline, CDR1 is LGHDT and CDR2 YNNKEL (reference sequence). This CDR3 comprises 15 residues. The CDR3 nucleotides are TGTGCCAGCAGCCAAGATGTGCATAGCAATCAGCCCCAGCATTTT. This encodes CASSQDVHSNQPQHF.

This chain uses TRBV7-2 with TRBJ2-5, with 9 bases identical to TRBD2. The CDR3 spans 16 residues. CDR1 and CDR2 (germline): SGHTA, FQGNSA. Losses at the gene ends were 6 bases for V and 3 bases for J; bases not matched to a gene: 11. The CDR3 region is CASRLGTSRREETQYF. As DNA, the CDR3 is TGTGCCAGCAGATTGGGGACTAGCCGGAGGGAAGAGACCCAGTACTTC.

This clonotype was observed a few times. This chain connects TRBV10-1 to TRBJ2-1; 7 bases map to TRBD1. CDR1 and CDR2 (germline): WNHNN, SYGVQD (reference sequence). The V gene end was trimmed by 0 bases and the J gene end by 2 bases; junction bases not matched to a gene: 7. This CDR3 spans 17 amino acids. CDR3 coding DNA: TGCGCCAGCAGTGAGTCGTGGACAGGCCCTACCTACAATGAGCAGTTCTTC. This gives the protein CASSESWTGPTYNEQFF.

This clonotype was counted only a few times. The gene calls are TRBV7-3 and TRBJ1-2, with 10 nucleotides matching TRBD1. The CDR3 contains 14 residues. The V gene end was trimmed by 5 bases and the J gene end by 5 bases; junction bases not matched to a gene: 5. Germline V gene sequence: CDR1 SGHTA, CDR2 FQGTGA. CDR3 residues: CASSQGDRGYGYTF. The DNA for the CDR3 is TGTGCCAGCAGCCAAGGGGACAGGGGTTATGGCTACACCTTC.

The genes are TRBV7-2 and TRBJ1-2, with 11 bases lining up with TRBD1. Looked up from germline, CDR1 is SGHTA and CDR2 is FQGNSA. The V gene end was trimmed by 5 bases and the J gene end by 3 bases; junction bases not matched to a gene: 8. The CDR3 totals 16 residues. CDR3 sequence: CASSKLGTGGDYGYTF. DNA of the CDR3: TGTGCCAGCAGCAAATTAGGGACAGGGGGTGACTATGGCTACACCTTC.

This clonotype was seen more than once but under ten times. The chain recombines TRBV4-3 with TRBJ2-1; the match to TRBD2 covers 8 bases. The DNA end is a closer match to TRBJ2-7, so the J assignment may be wrong. Germline loops: CDR1 LGHNA, CDR2 YSLEER. This CDR3 spans 16 amino acids. In DNA form, the CDR3 reads TGCGCCAGCAGCCAAGACGGGGGGGGGACCTACAATGAGCAGTACTTC. Translating gives CASSQDGGGTYNEQYF.

This clonotype has more than one count but fewer than ten. The rearrangement links TRBV10-3 to TRBJ2-1, with D possibly TRBD1 on 5 matching bases. The CDR3 is made up of 15 amino acids. Germline CDR1 and CDR2: ENHRY and SYGVKD. The V end lost 6 bases, the J end lost 1 base, and 13 bases lay between the germline ends. CDR3 in DNA: TGTGCCATCAGGCATGAACAGGCGTCCTACAATGAGCAGTTCTTC. Its translation is CAIRHEQASYNEQFF.

The table lists this clonotype with a count of one. The CDR3 loop is CASRASGSGGRINSPLHF. CDR3 DNA sequence: TGTGCCAGCCGTGCATCCGGTTCTGGGGGACGTATTAATTCACCCCTCCACTTT. This chain connects TRBV7-2 to TRBJ1-6; a possible D gene is TRBD1 (5 bases). Trimming shortened V by 8 bases and J by 6 bases, and 26 bases separated the two germline ends. The CDR3 has 18 amino acids. CDR1 and CDR2 (germline): SGHTA, FQGNSA.

The chain couples TRBV12-3 or TRBV12-4 to TRBJ2-1; 8 bases are a match to TRBD2. The CDR3 loop spans 15 amino acids. Trimming cost V 2 bases and J 6 bases; bases outside gene matches: 6. This CDR3 is CASSLTAGGINEQFF. The CDR3 DNA sequence: TGTGCCAGCAGTTTAACGGCGGGAGGCATCAATGAGCAGTTCTTC.

Only a few counts were recorded for this clonotype. V usage is TRBV4-2 and J usage is TRBJ2-1, with TRBD2 identical over 10 bases. This CDR3 region has 17 residues. CDR1 is LGHNA and CDR2 is YNFKEQ in the germline V gene. The ends lost 1 base at V and 2 bases at J; junction bases unmatched: 5. For the CDR3, the DNA is TGTGCCAGCAGCCAAGCTCTTCTAGCGGGGGCCTACAATGAGCAGTTCTTC. Protein product: CASSQALLAGAYNEQFF.

CDR3 loop: CATLGPGQGTYEQYF. The CDR3 DNA follows: TGTGCCACCCTGGGCCCGGGACAGGGGACCTACGAGCAGTACTTC. The chain combines TRBV25-1 with TRBJ2-7; 10 nucleotides agree with TRBD1. The V gene's germline CDR1 is MGHDK and CDR2 SYGVNS. J gave up 2 bases and V 10 bases, and 11 bases lay outside the gene matches. The CDR3 has 15 residues.

This clonotype was counted many times. In DNA, the CDR3 is TGTGCCAGCAGCTTACTGGGACAGATCACAGATACGCAGTATTTT. Translated: CASSLLGQITDTQYF. The chain uses TRBV7-2 and TRBJ2-3; 7 nucleotides match TRBD1. Trimming removed 2 bases from V and 2 bases from J; junction bases left unmatched: 4. This CDR3 is built from 15 residues. Germline assignment: CDR1 SGHTA and CDR2 FQGNSA.

About this clonotype itself: A junction end diverges from the germline sequence, so it may reflect a read error. This sequence joins TRBV7-9 and TRBJ2-4, with D uncertain. With the DNA end fitting TRBJ2-7 better, the J assignment may be wrong. The CDR3 runs to 12 residues. Per germline, CDR1 SEHNR and CDR2 FQNEAQ (reference sequence). The CDR3, as DNA: TGTACCAGCAGCTTAGTAGCCTACGAGCAGTACTTC. Translation gives CTSSLVAYEQYF.